What follows are 30 T cell receptor beta chains derived from one specimen sequenced in a study of beta chain features in type 1 diabetes. Expressed TCRB transcripts were sequenced because the entire RNA isolate underwent reverse transcription. The repertoire was sequenced with immunoSEQ multiplex PCR; TCRdb's copy has only in-frame clones and lacks some. The sample has fewer than 900,000 clones, 15% to 20% seen once; the top ten hold about 0.025%. The sample taken for sequencing was naive CD4+ T cells from blood. All receptors come from a woman aged 18-29 years in good health.

This clone was detected only a few times. The chain is built from TRBV5-1 and TRBJ1-2; 8 nucleotides match TRBD1. Germline CDR1 SGHRS, CDR2 YFSETQ. V dropped 3 bases and J dropped 6; count of bases not matched to a gene: 4. The CDR3 has 13 residues. The CDR3 DNA follows: TGCGCCAGCAGCTCGGGACAGGAAGATGGCTACACCTTC. Translation gives CASSSGQEDGYTF.

This sequence joins TRBV2 and TRBJ2-1; tentatively, D is TRBD2 (5 bases). The germline CDR1 and CDR2 sequences are SNHLY and FYNNEI. CDR3 size: 16 residues. V lost 5 bases and J lost 2, with 16 bases in between. The CDR3 DNA sequence: TGTGCCAGCAGTCGAAACAGTCCGAGGGCCTACAATGAGCAGTTCTTC. Translation gives CASSRNSPRAYNEQFF.

V is TRBV19 and J is TRBJ2-2, with no clear D. The CDR3 is 13 amino acids. Between the trimmed V and J ends, which lost 10 bases and 1 base, there was a span of 10 bases. Germline CDR1 is LNHDA and CDR2 is SQIVND (reference sequence). CDR3 amino acids: CATTIVNTGELFF. Written as DNA, the CDR3 is TGTGCCACCACGATCGTGAACACCGGGGAGCTGTTTTTT.

This clone was found a few times. The chain couples TRBV6-1 to TRBJ1-2, with D perhaps TRBD1 (6 bases). This CDR3 is built from 15 residues. V dropped 6 bases and J dropped 5 bases, with 19 bases sitting between them. Per germline, CDR1 MNHNS and CDR2 SASEGT. The CDR3 sequence is CASRRTAPVSYGYTF. The DNA for the CDR3 is TGTGCCAGCAGAAGGACAGCCCCGGTATCGTATGGCTACACCTTC.

This clone turned up a few times. The rearrangement links TRBV7-9 to TRBJ2-2, with a possible D match to TRBD2 (5 bases). This CDR3 has 15 residues. CDR1 is SEHNR, CDR2 FQNEAQ, per germline (reference sequence). With 5 bases removed from V and 9 bases from J, the gap between germline ends came to 19 bases. CDR3 in DNA: TGTGCCAGCAGCCGAGAGGGTCCCGGGAACCGGGAGCTGTTTTTT. The encoded protein is CASSREGPGNRELFF.

This clone was picked up a small number of times. The chain links TRBV7-8 to TRBJ2-1, with 9 positions matching TRBD2. CDR3 length equals 17 residues. In germline, CDR1 is SGHVS, CDR2 FQNEAQ. V was clipped by 1 base and J by 6 bases; unmatched bases: 10. The CDR3 coding sequence is TGTGCCAGCAGCTTAGATTCCGGGACTAGCAGATCCAATGAGCAGTTCTTC. Translation: CASSLDSGTSRSNEQFF.

This clone was seen a handful of times. The chain links TRBV19 to TRBJ2-5, with TRBD1 matching 8 bases. V lost 9 bases to trimming and J lost 1 base; unmatched junction nucleotides: 19. This CDR3 comprises 18 residues. The germline V gene has CDR1 LNHDA and CDR2 SQIVND (reference sequence). The CDR3 coding sequence is TGTGCCAGAACAAAGATCCGGACAGGGCGAAAAACCCAAGAGACCCAGTACTTC. This gives the protein CARTKIRTGRKTQETQYF.

This clone has a handful of counts. The V and J genes are TRBV4-3 and TRBJ2-3; 7 nucleotides match TRBD2. V trimming: 0 bases; J trimming: 4 bases; junction bases outside the gene matches: 10. The CDR3 runs to 17 residues. Germline values: CDR1 LGHNA, CDR2 YSLEER. The CDR3 reads CASSQEPPPGGSDTQYF. CDR3 sequence (DNA): TGCGCCAGCAGCCAAGAACCACCACCGGGGGGATCAGATACGCAGTATTTT.

This clone turned up a few times. This chain connects TRBV10-3 to TRBJ2-3, with D tentatively TRBD2 (6 bases). Germline V lookup: CDR1 ENHRY, CDR2 SYGVKD. CDR3 length: 16 amino acids. V was cut by 3 bases and J by 1 base, with 14 bases left in between. The DNA for the CDR3 is TGTGCCATCAGTGAACAAGGAGGGCTCCGCACAGATACGCAGTATTTT. It yields the protein CAISEQGGLRTDTQYF.

This clone was found a few times. The chain employs TRBV11-1 and TRBJ1-1; unclear D gene. The germline CDR1 and CDR2 sequences are SGHAT and FQDESV (reference sequence). V was shortened by 2 bases and J by 1 base, with 8 bases between the two germline ends. The CDR3 consists of 14 residues. CDR3 sequence: CASSLMRTNTEAFF. CDR3 DNA: TGTGCCAGCAGCTTAATGCGGACGAACACTGAAGCTTTCTTT.

V gene TRBV14 combines with J gene TRBJ2-7, with 9 bases that match TRBD1. Looked up from germline, CDR1 is SGHDN and CDR2 is FVKESK. The V segment lost 3 bases and the J segment 8 bases; nucleotides outside the gene matches: 8. The CDR3 covers 14 residues. DNA for the CDR3: TGTGCCAGCAGCCAGGACAGGGGTTATCGAAAGCAGTACTTC. It is translated as CASSQDRGYRKQYF.

The chain recombines TRBV7-2 with TRBJ1-1, with a possible D match to TRBD1 (5 bases). This CDR3 has 15 residues. The V end was cut by 1 base, the J end by 1 base, with 10 bases between. The germline CDR1 and CDR2 sequences are SGHTA and FQGNSA. Here the CDR3 DNA reads TGTGCCAGCAGCTTAGGGGGGTACAAGAACACTGAAGCTTTCTTT. Translating it yields CASSLGGYKNTEAFF.

This clone was seen only a few times. The chain employs TRBV7-9 and TRBJ1-1; D gene ambiguous. Germline CDR1 SEHNR, CDR2 FQNEAQ (reference sequence). This CDR3 spans 15 amino acids. V was clipped by 2 bases and J by 1 base, with 11 bases between them. The CDR3 is CASSLNGMKNTEAFF. The CDR3 bases are TGTGCCAGCAGCTTAAACGGGATGAAGAACACTGAAGCTTTCTTT.

The chain has TRBV10-3 and TRBJ2-5; unclear D gene. The V gene lost 3 bases and the J gene lost 5 bases, with 13 bases spanning the gap. This CDR3 region has 14 residues. Germline CDR1 reads ENHRY; CDR2 reads SYGVKD. Written as DNA, the CDR3 is TGTGCCATCAGTGAACCGAGCGCCGGGGAGACCCAGTACTTC. This codes for CAISEPSAGETQYF.

This clone appeared a few times. The rearrangement links TRBV18 to TRBJ1-2; TRBD1 matches at 9 bases. Per germline, CDR1 KGHSH and CDR2 LQKENI. CDR3 length: 15 residues. V lost 3 bases, J lost 5 bases, and 7 bases stayed unmatched. CDR3 nucleotide sequence: TGTGCCAGCTCACCCGGGACAGGGAGGAGATATGGCTACACCTTC. This gives the protein CASSPGTGRRYGYTF. Combining the CDR3 with reference TRBV18 and TRBJ1-2 gives the whole variable domain NAGVMQNPRHLVRRRGQEARLRCSPMKGHSHVYWYRQLPEEGLKFMVYLQKENIIDESGMPKERFSAEFPKEGPSILRIQQVVRGDSAAYFCASSPGTGRRYGYTFGSGTRLTVV.

The V gene is TRBV5-1, the J gene TRBJ2-3; 11 bases match TRBD2. The germline V gene has CDR1 SGHRS and CDR2 YFSETQ. The CDR3 runs 15 residues. Germline trimming cut 2 bases from V and 4 bases from J; bases unmatched to any gene: 3. CDR3 DNA: TGCGCCAGCAGCTTTACTAGCGGGAGACCAGATACGCAGTATTTT. Its protein is CASSFTSGRPDTQYF.

The chain carries TRBV5-1 and TRBJ1-2; D possibly corresponds to TRBD1 (5 bases). The length of the CDR3 is 14 residues. V was trimmed by 1 base and J by 4 bases, leaving 11 bases between them. Germline V lookup: CDR1 SGHRS, CDR2 YFSETQ. The CDR3 nucleotides read TGCGCCAGCAGCTTGACGTCCAGGGTCTATGGCTACACCTTC. Translating it yields CASSLTSRVYGYTF.

CDR3 coding DNA: TGTGCCAGCAGCACAGGGGCAGATACGCAGTATTTT. This encodes CASSTGADTQYF. V is TRBV6-5 and J is TRBJ2-3, with 7 bases fitting TRBD1. Looked up from germline, CDR1 is MNHEY and CDR2 is SVGAGI. The CDR3 has 12 amino acids. Losses at the gene ends were 6 bases for V and 4 bases for J; bases not matched to a gene: 1.

The chain carries TRBV10-2 and TRBJ2-3; D is perhaps TRBD2 (6 bases). The V gene lost 6 bases and the J gene lost 3 bases, with 10 bases spanning the gap. This CDR3 contains 13 residues. The germline V gene encodes CDR1 WSHSY and CDR2 SAAADI. This CDR3 is CASRPAGTDTQYF. In nucleotides, the CDR3 is TGCGCCAGCAGACCAGCGGGTACAGATACGCAGTATTTT.

This clone was observed a few times. The chain joins TRBV9 to TRBJ1-3; TRBD1 matches 7 bases. Per germline, CDR1 SGDLS and CDR2 YYNGEE. The V gene end was trimmed by 4 bases and the J gene end by 1 base; junction bases not matched to a gene: 8. The length of the CDR3 is 16 residues. The CDR3 loop reads CASSSSTGSSGNTIYF. CDR3 in DNA: TGTGCCAGCAGCTCCTCGACAGGGTCTTCTGGAAACACCATATATTTT.

This clone showed up just a few times. V usage is TRBV4-3 and J usage is TRBJ1-5; TRBD1 might be the D (5 bases). The CDR3 is 15 amino acids. V lost 3 bases and J lost 15, with 24 bases in between. The germline CDR1 and CDR2 sequences are LGHNA and YSLEER. The chain's CDR3 is CASSHYPGLGELRHF. For the CDR3, the DNA is TGCGCCAGCAGCCACTACCCCGGCTTGGGGGAACTGAGGCATTTT.

The genes are TRBV9 and TRBJ1-4; 10 bases are a match to TRBD1. This CDR3 contains 19 residues. Germline CDR1 SGDLS, CDR2 YYNGEE. J gave up 3 bases and V 9 bases, and 20 bases lay outside the gene matches. CDR3 coding DNA: TGTGCCACCCGGACAGGGGGATATTTCGTCGGACACGCTAATGAAAAACTGTTTTTT. Translating it yields CATRTGGYFVGHANEKLFF.

This clone has just a few counts. This CDR3 is CASSSAGGTDTQYF. Here the CDR3 DNA reads TGTGCCAGCAGTTCGGCGGGAGGTACAGATACGCAGTATTTT. V gene TRBV28 combines with J gene TRBJ2-3, with 8 bases matching TRBD2. The V gene's germline CDR1 is MDHEN and CDR2 SYDVKM. With 4 bases clipped from V and 3 bases from J, the junction kept 3 bases outside the gene matches. CDR3 size: 14 residues.

In this sample, this clone turned up a few times. The chain uses TRBV6-6 and TRBJ2-7; TRBD2 is a possible D gene (6 bases). This CDR3 spans 13 amino acids. With 8 bases removed from V and 2 bases from J, the gap between germline ends came to 13 bases. Germline V gene lookup returns CDR1 MNHNY and CDR2 SVGAGI (reference sequence). The CDR3 spells CASRDFPPYEQYF. CDR3 bases: TGTGCCAGCCGGGACTTCCCTCCCTACGAGCAGTACTTC.

This clone was detected only a few times. The J gene is TRBJ1-3, the V gene TRBV5-1; TRBD1 matches at 7 bases. CDR3 length: 17 residues. Germline V gives CDR1 SGHRS, CDR2 YFSETQ. Trimming took 0 bases from V and 0 from J; bases not matched to a gene: 6. The CDR3 DNA reads TGCGCCAGCAGCTTGGCGCCCGGGACAGTCTCTGGAAACACCATATATTTT. Translating gives CASSLAPGTVSGNTIYF.

The chain recombines TRBV2 with TRBJ2-5; 7 nucleotides align to TRBD1. J lost 5 bases, V lost 4 bases, and 10 bases had no gene match. Germline CDR1 and CDR2: SNHLY and FYNNEI. The CDR3 contains 15 residues. In nucleotides, the CDR3 is TGTGCCAGCAGTGCACAGGGACAGTTGACGGAGACCCAGTACTTC. Translating gives CASSAQGQLTETQYF.

This clone was counted a few times. The rearrangement joins TRBV2 to TRBJ2-5; 7 bases are a match to TRBD2. CDR1 and CDR2 (germline): SNHLY, FYNNEI. The CDR3 has 18 amino acids. The junction had 11 bases not matched to a gene; V was cut back by 1 base and J by 0 bases. This CDR3 is CASSEGFASGPYQETQYF. The CDR3 DNA is TGTGCCAGCAGTGAAGGCTTCGCTAGCGGACCGTACCAAGAGACCCAGTACTTC.

This chain joins TRBV7-8 and TRBJ2-5; possibly TRBD1 or TRBD2 for D (6 bases each). Per the germline V gene, CDR1 is SGHVS and CDR2 is FQNEAQ. V dropped 0 bases and J dropped 4 bases, with 12 bases sitting between them. The CDR3 consists of 15 residues. The CDR3 sequence is CASSLASKGGETQYF. CDR3 coding DNA: TGTGCCAGCAGCTTAGCTAGTAAGGGGGGAGAGACCCAGTACTTC.

The chain recombines TRBV9 with TRBJ2-3; weak D call: TRBD2 (6 bases). The CDR3 runs to 14 residues. Trimming cost V 4 bases and J 2 bases, with 11 bases left between them. Germline values: CDR1 SGDLS, CDR2 YYNGEE. CDR3 in DNA: TGTGCCAGCAGCAAACTAGCACTCACAGATACGCAGTATTTT. Translating gives CASSKLALTDTQYF.

The chain has TRBV7-2 and TRBJ2-3, with TRBD2 matching 7 bases. CDR1 SGHTA and CDR2 FQGNSA come from the germline V gene. V was pared by 5 bases and J by 1 base, with 9 bases of the junction left unmatched. The CDR3 totals 16 residues. As DNA, the CDR3 is TGTGCCAGCAGCCTGGGAGGGGCAGGAGGCACAGATACGCAGTATTTT. It codes for CASSLGGAGGTDTQYF.